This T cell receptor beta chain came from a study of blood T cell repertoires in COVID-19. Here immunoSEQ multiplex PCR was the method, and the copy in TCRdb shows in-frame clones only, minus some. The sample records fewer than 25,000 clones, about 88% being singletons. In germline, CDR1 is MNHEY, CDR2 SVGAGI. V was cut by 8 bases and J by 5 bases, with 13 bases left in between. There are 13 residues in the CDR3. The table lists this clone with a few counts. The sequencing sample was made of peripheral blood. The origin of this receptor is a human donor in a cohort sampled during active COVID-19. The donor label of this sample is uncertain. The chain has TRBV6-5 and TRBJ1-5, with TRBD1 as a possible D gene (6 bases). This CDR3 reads CASGRGGHQPQHF. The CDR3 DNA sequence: TGTGCCAGCGGGAGGGGGGGGCATCAGCCCCAGCATTTT.